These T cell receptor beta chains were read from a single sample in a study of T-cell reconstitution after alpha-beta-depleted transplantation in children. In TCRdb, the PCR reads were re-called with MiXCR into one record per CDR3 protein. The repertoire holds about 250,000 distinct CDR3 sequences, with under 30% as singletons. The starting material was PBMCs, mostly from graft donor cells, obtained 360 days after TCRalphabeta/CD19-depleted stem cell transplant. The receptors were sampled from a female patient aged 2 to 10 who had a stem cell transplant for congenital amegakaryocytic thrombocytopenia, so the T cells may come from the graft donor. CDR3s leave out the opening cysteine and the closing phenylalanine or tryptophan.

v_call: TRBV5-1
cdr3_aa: ASSLPQTSGNTIY

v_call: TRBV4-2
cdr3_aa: ASSHLGTGNTGELF

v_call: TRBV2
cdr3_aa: ASSEGVYGYT

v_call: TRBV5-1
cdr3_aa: ASSSWMGLETQY

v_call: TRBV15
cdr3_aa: ATSRDRDRRNTEAF

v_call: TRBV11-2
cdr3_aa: ASSAQRNQPQH

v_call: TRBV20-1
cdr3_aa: SAREPPRGGTDTQY

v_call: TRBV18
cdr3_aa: ASSPTYSFTDTQY

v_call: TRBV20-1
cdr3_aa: SAWGYEQY

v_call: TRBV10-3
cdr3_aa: AISEPGQGYTDTQY

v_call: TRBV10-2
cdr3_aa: ASSDRDSSYNEQF

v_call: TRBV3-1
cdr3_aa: ASSPQGAGELF

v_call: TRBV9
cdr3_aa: ASSVDTSYEQY

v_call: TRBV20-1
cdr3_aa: SARDLQANYGYT

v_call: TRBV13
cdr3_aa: ASSTASGGPAPPDTQY

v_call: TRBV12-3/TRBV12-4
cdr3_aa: ASRQRGLLNTEAF

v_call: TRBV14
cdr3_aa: ASSAGGLDGYT

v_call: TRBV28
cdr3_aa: ASSSLDRGHETQY

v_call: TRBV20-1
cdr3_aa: SAGYYEQY

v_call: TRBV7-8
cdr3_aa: ASSLAGTVKLF

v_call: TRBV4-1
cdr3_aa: ASSRQTNTGELF

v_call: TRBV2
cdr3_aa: ASSTQRQGSEQY

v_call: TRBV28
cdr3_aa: ASSSPRTSGSEQY

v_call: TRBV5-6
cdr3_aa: ASSLGDRGLF

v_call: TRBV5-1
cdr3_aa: ASSLARGHNYNEQF